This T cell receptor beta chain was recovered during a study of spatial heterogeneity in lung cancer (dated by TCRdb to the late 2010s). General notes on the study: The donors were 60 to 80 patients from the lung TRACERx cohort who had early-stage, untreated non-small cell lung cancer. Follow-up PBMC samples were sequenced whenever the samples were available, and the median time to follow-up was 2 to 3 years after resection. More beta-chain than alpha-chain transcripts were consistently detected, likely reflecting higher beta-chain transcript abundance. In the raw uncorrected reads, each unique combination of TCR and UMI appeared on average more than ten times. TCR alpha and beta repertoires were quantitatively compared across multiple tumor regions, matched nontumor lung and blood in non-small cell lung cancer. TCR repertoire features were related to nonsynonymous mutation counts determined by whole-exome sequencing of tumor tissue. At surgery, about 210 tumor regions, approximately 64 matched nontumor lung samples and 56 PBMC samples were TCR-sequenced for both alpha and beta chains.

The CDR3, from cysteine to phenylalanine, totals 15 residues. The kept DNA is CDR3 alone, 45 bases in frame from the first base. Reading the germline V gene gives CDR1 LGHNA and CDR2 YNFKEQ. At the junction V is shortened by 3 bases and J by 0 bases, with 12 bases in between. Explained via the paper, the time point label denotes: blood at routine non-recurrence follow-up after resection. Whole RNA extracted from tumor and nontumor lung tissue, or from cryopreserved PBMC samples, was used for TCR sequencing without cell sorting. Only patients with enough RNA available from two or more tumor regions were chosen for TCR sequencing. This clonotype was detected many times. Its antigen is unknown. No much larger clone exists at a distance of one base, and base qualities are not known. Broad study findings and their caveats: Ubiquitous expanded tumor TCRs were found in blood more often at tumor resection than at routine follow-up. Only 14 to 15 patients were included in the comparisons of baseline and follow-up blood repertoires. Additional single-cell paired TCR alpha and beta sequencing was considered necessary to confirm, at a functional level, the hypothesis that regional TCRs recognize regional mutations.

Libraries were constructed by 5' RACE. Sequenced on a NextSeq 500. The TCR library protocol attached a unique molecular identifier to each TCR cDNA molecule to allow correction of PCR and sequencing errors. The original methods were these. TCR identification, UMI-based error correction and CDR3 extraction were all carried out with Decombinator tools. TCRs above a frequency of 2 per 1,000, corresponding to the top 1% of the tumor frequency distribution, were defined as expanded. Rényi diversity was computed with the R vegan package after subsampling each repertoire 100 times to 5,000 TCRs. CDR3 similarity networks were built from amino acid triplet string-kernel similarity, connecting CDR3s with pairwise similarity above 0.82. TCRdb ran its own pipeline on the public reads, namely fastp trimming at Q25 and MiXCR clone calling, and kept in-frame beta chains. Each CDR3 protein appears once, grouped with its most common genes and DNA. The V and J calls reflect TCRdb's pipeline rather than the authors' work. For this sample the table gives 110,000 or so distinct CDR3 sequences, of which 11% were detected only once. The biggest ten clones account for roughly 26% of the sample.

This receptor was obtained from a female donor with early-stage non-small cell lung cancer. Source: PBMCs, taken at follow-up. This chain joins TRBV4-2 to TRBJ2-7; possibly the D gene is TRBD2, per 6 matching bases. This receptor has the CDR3 CASSHDLGSSYEQYF. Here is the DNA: TGTGCCAGCAGCCATGACCTCGGGAGCTCCTACGAGCAGTACTTC.